These 9 T cell receptor beta chains came from one sample sequenced in a study of blood T cell repertoires in COVID-19. Generated by immunoSEQ multiplex PCR, the TCRdb table keeps only in-frame clones and is missing some. The sample lists under 350,000 clones, just under 90% seen once, with 1.5% to 2% in the top ten. The sample comprised PBMCs or T cells enriched from blood (not recorded which). These receptors all stem from a woman aged 55-69 years who had recovered from COVID-19.

The chain is built from TRBV2 and TRBJ1-6; 7 positions match TRBD1. J lost 7 bases, V lost 6 bases, and 3 bases had no gene match. CDR1 and CDR2 from the germline V gene are SNHLY and FYNNEI. This CDR3 has 13 amino acids. Written as DNA, the CDR3 is TGTGCCAGCAGCGGACAGGAGAATTCACCCCTCCACTTT. It yields the protein CASSGQENSPLHF.

The gene calls are TRBV5-6 and TRBJ2-3, with TRBD1 as a possible D gene (6 bases). The germline V gene encodes CDR1 SGHDT and CDR2 YYEEEE. The CDR3 contains 19 residues. V was clipped by 4 bases and J by 0 bases, with 24 bases between them. DNA of the CDR3: TGTGCCAGCAGCCCGGACAGTCCGTACTTGATGACTAGCACAGATACGCAGTATTTT. Amino acid sequence: CASSPDSPYLMTSTDTQYF.

The CDR3 loop is CASSEGQGTTEAFF. Here the CDR3 DNA reads TGTGCCAGCAGTGAAGGACAGGGGACCACTGAAGCTTTCTTT. J is TRBJ1-1 and V is TRBV2; 8 nucleotides line up with TRBD1. The CDR3 covers 14 residues. The trim removed 1 base at V and 4 bases at J, leaving 2 bases unmatched. CDR1 is SNHLY, CDR2 FYNNEI, per germline.

This clone was recorded once. CDR3 protein: CASSLYRGYTF. In nucleotides, the CDR3 is TGTGCCAGCAGCTTATATCGGGGCTACACCTTC. The rearrangement links TRBV5-6 to TRBJ1-2; D call uncertain. V was cut by 2 bases and J by 8 bases, with 7 bases left in between. Germline assignment: CDR1 SGHDT and CDR2 YYEEEE. The CDR3 has 11 residues.

The chain has TRBV4-1 and TRBJ2-7, with 7 bases matching TRBD2. Per the germline V gene, CDR1 is MGHRA and CDR2 is YSYEKL. The CDR3 runs 16 residues. V shed 3 bases and J 0 bases; nucleotides not matched to a gene: 8. This CDR3 is CASSQGWTRSSYEQYF. In DNA form, the CDR3 reads TGCGCCAGCAGCCAGGGTTGGACTAGATCCTCCTACGAGCAGTACTTC.

This chain uses TRBV6-2 or TRBV6-3 with TRBJ2-2; no clear D gene. Germline lookup yields CDR1 MNHEY and CDR2 SVGEGT. This CDR3 has 16 amino acids. Deletions cut 2 bases from V and 1 base from J, with 11 bases between. CDR3 in DNA: TGTGCCAGCAGTTACCGGAGCCCCCGGAACACCGGGGAGCTGTTTTTT. This codes for CASSYRSPRNTGELFF.

V gene TRBV29-1 combines with J gene TRBJ2-3; maybe TRBD2 (5 bases). This CDR3 has 14 residues. Germline assignment: CDR1 SQVTM and CDR2 ANQGSEA. V was trimmed by 4 bases and J by 1 base, leaving 12 bases between them. CDR3 sequence (DNA): TGCAGCGTTGGGGCCCGGCGGGGCACAGATACGCAGTATTTT. It specifies CSVGARRGTDTQYF.

This chain joins TRBV9 and TRBJ1-2; 11 bases align to TRBD1. Germline CDR1 is SGDLS and CDR2 is YYNGEE. CDR3 length equals 15 residues. The ends lost 0 bases at V and 6 bases at J; junction bases unmatched: 4. The chain's CDR3 is CASSVAGTGGDGYTF. In DNA, the CDR3 is TGTGCCAGCAGCGTAGCGGGGACAGGGGGGGATGGCTACACCTTC.

The V gene is TRBV30, the J gene TRBJ1-5; D might be TRBD1 (5 bases). In germline, CDR1 is GTSNPN, CDR2 SVGIG (reference sequence). V was trimmed by 2 bases and J by 4 bases, leaving 12 bases between them. This CDR3 contains 14 residues. In nucleotides, the CDR3 is TGTGCCTGGAGTTGGGGTGGGGCGAATCAGCCCCAGCATTTT. Protein product: CAWSWGGANQPQHF.